A single sample gave rise to the 31 T cell receptor beta chains below, sequenced in a study of shared clonotypes between healthy human individuals (dated by TCRdb to 2018 to 2020). Library creation used the immunoSEQ multiplex PCR assay. In TCRdb, the immuneACCESS table is reduced to in-frame sequences with V and J assigned. These tables do not hold every clone; where another copy was compared, an unresolved V gene accounts for under half, and the others remain unexplained. The sample table contains more than 80,000 clones; only one count was recorded for 67% of them. Of the sample, 45% to 50% is held by the ten largest clones. Sequenced input: memory CD8+ T cells sorted from blood. The meaning of the sample's cell subset or site label: CD45RO+ cells pooled with CCR7-negative TemRA cells. Source of these receptors: a man younger than 45 in good health.

CDR3 DNA sequence: TGTGCCAGCTCCGAACAGGCAAACACTGAAGCTTTCTTT. Protein product: CASSEQANTEAFF. The chain recombines TRBV18 with TRBJ1-1; D is possibly TRBD1 (5 bases). Between the trimmed V and J ends, which lost 6 bases and 2 bases, there was a span of 10 bases. In germline, CDR1 is KGHSH, CDR2 LQKENI. The CDR3 is 13 amino acids.

The chain couples TRBV6-6 to TRBJ2-7, with a tentative D call TRBD1 (6 bases). With 6 bases removed from V and 0 bases from J, the gap between germline ends came to 12 bases. Germline-derived CDR1 and CDR2 are MNHNY and SVGAGI (reference sequence). This CDR3 is built from 14 residues. CDR3 nucleotides: TGTGCCAGCAGGCCCTCCAGGGGCTCCTACGAGCAGTACTTC. Protein product: CASRPSRGSYEQYF.

This clone was seen more than once but under ten times. The chain links TRBV7-8 to TRBJ1-5; maybe TRBD1 (5 bases). This CDR3 region has 14 residues. Per germline, CDR1 SGHVS and CDR2 FQNEAQ. V gave up 6 bases and J gave up 7 bases, with 16 bases separating them. CDR3 loop: CASSLSRDLQPQHF. CDR3 nucleotides: TGTGCCAGCAGTCTCAGCAGGGATTTACAGCCCCAGCATTTT.

On this clone: With a far larger clone one base away, a read error is the likely cause. V usage is TRBV6-5 and J usage is TRBJ2-7; D may be TRBD1 or TRBD2 (6 bases each). Germline V gives CDR1 MNHEY, CDR2 SVGAGI. The CDR3 length is 13 residues. Trimming shortened V by 5 bases and J by 1 base, and 9 bases separated the two germline ends. In DNA, the CDR3 is TGTGCCAGCAGTGAAGGGGGGTCCTACGAGCAGTACTTC. Protein product: CASSEGGSYEQYF.

This chain uses TRBV7-9 with TRBJ2-1; 8 nucleotides match TRBD1. CDR1 and CDR2 from the germline V gene are SEHNR and FQNEAQ (reference sequence). V dropped 4 bases and J dropped 8; count of bases not matched to a gene: 4. The CDR3 consists of 13 residues. The CDR3 protein is CASSSDREDEQFF. Written as DNA, the CDR3 is TGTGCCAGCAGCTCGGACAGGGAAGATGAGCAGTTCTTC.

The chain links TRBV7-6 to TRBJ1-5, with a tentative D call TRBD1 (6 bases). The CDR3 sequence is 15 residues long. Trimming took off 5 bases at V and 0 bases at J, with 11 bases between the two ends. CDR1 and CDR2 from the germline V gene are SGHVS and FNYEAQ. CDR3 sequence reads: CASSQLRGSNQPQHF. The CDR3 DNA reads TGTGCCAGCAGCCAACTCAGGGGTAGCAATCAGCCCCAGCATTTT.

This clone appeared a few times. The V and J genes are TRBV7-3 and TRBJ1-2; 8 bases line up with TRBD1. Germline V gene data show CDR1 as SGHTA and CDR2 as FQGTGA. CDR3 size: 14 residues. Trimming cost V 2 bases and J 8 bases; bases outside gene matches: 7. The CDR3 DNA reads TGTGCCAGCAGCTTACAGTCAGGGGGCGACGGCTACACCTTC. Protein sequence: CASSLQSGGDGYTF.

This sequence joins TRBV2 and TRBJ2-1; D tentatively reads TRBD1 or TRBD2 (5 bases each). V dropped 5 bases and J dropped 5 bases, with 10 bases sitting between them. The CDR3 has 13 amino acids. CDR1 and CDR2 from the germline V gene are SNHLY and FYNNEI. The CDR3 loop reads CASSSGTHNEQFF. The CDR3 DNA is TGTGCCAGCAGTTCCGGGACCCACAATGAGCAGTTCTTC. The full variable domain, in which reference TRBV2 and TRBJ2-1 provide the parts outside the CDR3, is EPEVTQTPSHQVTQMGQEVILRCVPISNHLYFYWYRQILGQKVEFLVSFYNNEISEKSEIFDDQFSVERPDGSNFTLKIRSTKLEDSAMYFCASSSGTHNEQFFGPGTRLTVL.

The chain links TRBV5-6 to TRBJ1-1; D gene unclear. Germline V gene lookup returns CDR1 SGHDT and CDR2 YYEEEE. The V and J ends lost 0 bases and 5 bases respectively, with 8 bases between them. The CDR3 has 13 amino acids. Written as DNA, the CDR3 is TGTGCCAGCAGCTTGGGTGGGGATACTGAAGCTTTCTTT. Amino acids: CASSLGGDTEAFF.

The chain joins TRBV5-4 to TRBJ2-7, with unresolved D. Looked up from germline, CDR1 is SGHNT and CDR2 is YYREEE (reference sequence). V lost 5 bases to trimming and J lost 2 bases, with 11 bases between them. The CDR3 loop spans 13 amino acids. CDR3 loop: CASSAAPTYEQYF. The CDR3 nucleotides read TGTGCCAGCAGTGCGGCCCCCACCTACGAGCAGTACTTC.

The rearrangement joins TRBV5-1 to TRBJ2-7; D is perhaps TRBD1 or TRBD2 (5 bases each). Germline loops: CDR1 SGHRS, CDR2 YFSETQ. This CDR3 region has 14 residues. Trimming left V 3 bases short and J 0 bases short, with 10 bases between. The CDR3 DNA sequence: TGCGCCAGCAGCTGGGACGCCAGCTCCTACGAGCAGTACTTC. Translation: CASSWDASSYEQYF.

This clone has a single count. The chain combines TRBV6-1 with TRBJ2-7, with TRBD2 matching 9 bases. CDR3 length: 15 residues. The trim removed 2 bases at V and 2 bases at J, leaving 4 bases unmatched. Germline values: CDR1 MNHNS, CDR2 SASEGT. DNA of the CDR3: TGTGCCAGCAGTGAAAGTCTAGCGGGACCCTACGAGCAGTACTTC. As protein: CASSESLAGPYEQYF.

This clone was detected only once. The CDR3 loop is CASSLEGLGTEAFF. CDR3 sequence (DNA): TGTGCCAGCAGTCTCGAGGGGCTGGGCACTGAAGCTTTCTTT. This chain connects TRBV27 to TRBJ1-1; a weak D match, TRBD1 (5 bases). Germline-derived CDR1 and CDR2 are MNHEY and SMNVEV (reference sequence). This CDR3 comprises 14 residues. V lost 5 bases to trimming and J lost 4 bases, with 14 bases between them.

The chain recombines TRBV28 with TRBJ2-1; 9 bases match TRBD2. Looked up from germline, CDR1 is MDHEN and CDR2 is SYDVKM. The CDR3 has 15 amino acids. V dropped 5 bases and J dropped 11; count of bases not matched to a gene: 13. CDR3 nucleotides: TGTGCCAGCAGTCGATCCGGGACTAGCATTTCCCAGCAGTTCTTC. Its translation is CASSRSGTSISQQFF. Combining the CDR3 with reference TRBV28 and TRBJ2-1 gives the whole variable domain DVKVTQSSRYLVKRTGEKVFLECVQDMDHENMFWYRQDPGLGLRLIYFSYDVKMKEKGDIPEGYSVSREKKERFSLILESASTNQTSMYLCASSRSGTSISQQFFGPGTRLTVL.

This rearrangement joins TRBV30 to TRBJ1-4; 8 bases are shared with TRBD1. This CDR3 is 11 amino acids long. Per the germline V gene, CDR1 is GTSNPN and CDR2 is SVGIG (reference sequence). The V gene end was trimmed by 7 bases and the J gene end by 14 bases; junction bases not matched to a gene: 9. CDR3 nucleotides: TGTGCCTTTACAGGGGGGACAGAGCTGTTTTTT. Its translation is CAFTGGTELFF.

The chain joins TRBV7-9 to TRBJ2-2; D gene unclear. CDR3 length: 14 residues. Germline CDR1 reads SEHNR; CDR2 reads FQNEAQ (reference sequence). With 6 bases removed from V and 2 bases from J, the gap between germline ends came to 10 bases. As DNA, the CDR3 is TGTGCCAGCAGATCTAGAGTTAACACCGGGGAGCTGTTTTTT. This gives the protein CASRSRVNTGELFF.

This clone was seen a handful of times. The chain uses TRBV29-1 and TRBJ2-1; 7 nucleotides align to TRBD2. The CDR3 has 16 amino acids. V lost 0 bases, J lost 6 bases, and 11 bases stayed unmatched. CDR1 is SQVTM and CDR2 is ANQGSEA in the germline V gene. The CDR3 loop is CSVEDRAGGRRNEQFF. DNA for the CDR3: TGCAGCGTTGAAGACCGGGCGGGCGGGAGACGCAATGAGCAGTTCTTC.

The gene calls are TRBV29-1 and TRBJ2-7, with 9 bases lining up with TRBD1. Germline CDR1 and CDR2: SQVTM and ANQGSEA. The V and J ends lost 6 bases and 4 bases, in that order; junction bases with no gene match: 7. The CDR3 has 13 amino acids. In DNA, the CDR3 is TGCAGCGTGCCGGGACAGGGAAGATACGAGCAGTACTTC. As protein: CSVPGQGRYEQYF.

The V gene is TRBV5-5, the J gene TRBJ2-7, with D perhaps matching TRBD1 (5 bases). The CDR3 loop spans 14 amino acids. Germline V gene lookup returns CDR1 SGHKS and CDR2 YYEKEE (reference sequence). The germline V and J ends were trimmed by 2 bases and 2 bases, with 11 bases remaining between them. CDR3 nucleotides: TGTGCCAGCAGCTTCGCGACAGAGACCTACGAGCAGTACTTC. Translating gives CASSFATETYEQYF.

The chain uses TRBV11-2 and TRBJ1-2; 9 bases map to TRBD1. Trimming took 1 base from V and 4 from J; bases not matched to a gene: 10. The CDR3 runs to 17 residues. Looked up from germline, CDR1 is SGHAT and CDR2 is FQNNGV. The CDR3 DNA sequence: TGTGCCAGCAGCTTAGGAGGCGGACAGGGGTTCGGCTATGGCTACACCTTC. This translates into CASSLGGGQGFGYGYTF.

This clone was detected ten times or more. The chain joins TRBV4-2 to TRBJ2-4; D is unresolved. Trimming took 4 bases from V and 5 from J, leaving 15 bases between them. Germline V gives CDR1 LGHNA, CDR2 YNFKEQ. The CDR3 has 15 residues. CDR3 DNA: TGTGCCAGCAGCCGAGACAACGCAGATCAAAACATTCAGTACTTC. It encodes CASSRDNADQNIQYF.

V and J are TRBV7-9 and TRBJ2-7, with no clear D. The germline gives CDR1 SEHNR, CDR2 FQNEAQ (reference sequence). Trimming shortened V by 4 bases and J by 0 bases, and 10 bases separated the two germline ends. The CDR3 sequence is 14 residues long. For the CDR3, the DNA is TGTGCCAGCAGCTCCGAAGTCTCCTCCTACGAGCAGTACTTC. Translated, it gives CASSSEVSSYEQYF. The variable domain in full, completed from reference TRBV7-9 and TRBJ2-7, reads DTGVSQNPRHKITKRGQNVTFRCDPISEHNRLYWYRQTLGQGPEFLTYFQNEAQLEKSRLLSDRFSAERPKGSFSTLEIQRTEQGDSAMYLCASSSEVSSYEQYFGPGTRLTVT.

A remark on this clone: Other DNA sequences in this sample translate to the same CDR3. The rearrangement joins TRBV7-2 to TRBJ2-5; possibly TRBD1 or TRBD2 for D (5 bases each). Deletions cut 6 bases from V and 5 bases from J, with 13 bases between. The CDR3 loop spans 13 amino acids. Per the germline V gene, CDR1 is SGHTA and CDR2 is FQGNSA. CDR3 DNA sequence: TGTGCCAGCAGTCCCGGGACCGGGGAGACCCAGTACTTC. It codes for CASSPGTGETQYF.

This clone turned up a few times. The chain links TRBV4-1 to TRBJ2-2, with 10 bases that match TRBD1. The CDR3 is made up of 16 amino acids. Germline-derived CDR1 and CDR2 are MGHRA and YSYEKL. V shed 0 bases and J 5 bases; nucleotides not matched to a gene: 3. CDR3 sequence: CASSQDGTGVTGELFF. In DNA form, the CDR3 reads TGCGCCAGCAGCCAAGATGGGACAGGGGTAACCGGGGAGCTGTTTTTT.

This clone was picked up many times. This chain links TRBV7-9 with TRBJ2-7; the D gene could be TRBD1 or TRBD2 (5 bases each). The V end was cut by 2 bases, the J end by 2 bases, with 16 bases between. The CDR3 extends over 16 amino acids. Germline V lookup: CDR1 SEHNR, CDR2 FQNEAQ (reference sequence). Here the CDR3 DNA reads TGTGCCAGCAGCTTACCCCTGTGGGACCGGACCTACGAGCAGTACTTC. Its protein product is CASSLPLWDRTYEQYF.

This clone occurred a few times. The chain joins TRBV2 to TRBJ1-5; no reliable D call. Germline loops: CDR1 SNHLY, CDR2 FYNNEI. The V end lost 6 bases, the J end lost 0 bases, and 12 bases lay between the germline ends. The length of the CDR3 is 15 residues. The DNA for the CDR3 is TGTGCCAGCAGAGGAGTAAAGGGTAGCAATCAGCCCCAGCATTTT. Protein product: CASRGVKGSNQPQHF.

J is TRBJ1-4 and V is TRBV30; D unresolved. Germline V CDR1 and CDR2: GTSNPN, SVGIG (reference sequence). This CDR3 contains 14 residues. Trimming stripped 0 bases from V and 5 bases from J, with 10 bases between. CDR3 coding DNA: TGTGCCTGGAGTGTACTTCTAGACAATGAAAAACTGTTTTTT. This encodes CAWSVLLDNEKLFF.

The rearrangement uses TRBV6-4 and TRBJ2-1, with D tentatively TRBD1 (5 bases). This CDR3 spans 15 amino acids. Trimming left V 3 bases short and J 7 bases short, with 16 bases between. From germline, CDR1 is MRHNA and CDR2 SNTAGT. CDR3 DNA: TGTGCCAGCAGTGAAGGGGATGGGATCGGGAATGAGCAGTTCTTC. Amino acids: CASSEGDGIGNEQFF.

The chain employs TRBV14 and TRBJ2-1; possibly TRBD2 for D (6 bases). This CDR3 is built from 16 residues. Per the germline V gene, CDR1 is SGHDN and CDR2 is FVKESK. Between the trimmed V and J ends, which lost 2 bases and 1 base, there was a span of 12 bases. The CDR3 DNA reads as TGTGCCAGCAGCCAACAGGCGGGGTGGTCCTACAATGAGCAGTTCTTC. Its translation is CASSQQAGWSYNEQFF.

The chain joins TRBV25-1 to TRBJ2-5; D is undetermined. Germline V gives CDR1 MGHDK, CDR2 SYGVNS. The V and J ends lost 0 bases and 3 bases respectively, with 2 bases between them. There are 12 residues in the CDR3. CDR3 nucleotides: TGTGCCAGCAGTGAATACGAAGAGACCCAGTACTTC. The encoded protein is CASSEYEETQYF.

This rearrangement joins TRBV2 to TRBJ2-1; 12 bases are a match to TRBD2. The germline V gene has CDR1 SNHLY and CDR2 FYNNEI. There are 14 residues in the CDR3. J gave up 7 bases and V 7 bases, and 5 bases lay outside the gene matches. CDR3 DNA sequence: TGTGCCAGCATACTCGGACTAGCGGGAAATGAGCAGTTCTTC. Translating it yields CASILGLAGNEQFF. The whole variable domain, filled in from reference TRBV2 and TRBJ2-1, reads EPEVTQTPSHQVTQMGQEVILRCVPISNHLYFYWYRQILGQKVEFLVSFYNNEISEKSEIFDDQFSVERPDGSNFTLKIRSTKLEDSAMYFCASILGLAGNEQFFGPGTRLTVL.